Sequencing of this T cell receptor beta chain was carried out in a study of human T cells and chemical hapten exposure. TCRdb analysed the RACE reads with MiXCR anew, one entry per CDR3 protein. The table shows 200,000 to 300,000 distinct CDR3 sequences, with 8.6% occurring only once. Time point described: pre-sensitization, week 0. Documented treatment: therapeutic diphenylcyclopropenone sensitization with weekly scalp DPC. This clonotype has just a few counts. Trimming left V 5 bases short and J 6 bases short, with 13 bases between. The CDR3 has 14 amino acids. The V gene's germline CDR1 is KGHSH and CDR2 LQKENI.

The specimen comprised whole blood, sampled in connection with sensitization to the hapten diphenylcyclopropenone (DPC). The rearrangement uses TRBV18 and TRBJ2-2; no definite D call. The clonotype originates from a woman aged 40 to 50 with alopecia areata. Some clones in this sample may be carry-over from other donors' samples. The CDR3 protein is CASSNEVLAGELFF. The CDR3, as DNA: TGTGCCAGCTCAAACGAGGTTCTAGCCGGGGAGCTGTTTTTT.